The next 3 T cell receptor beta chains were all read from a single sample in a study of tumor T cells in aggressive B-cell lymphoma. The protocol was immunoSEQ multiplex PCR, while the TCRdb copy is restricted to in-frame clones and leaves out a portion. The sample consists of approximately 11,000 clones, roughly 90% of them appearing once. The source material was tumor tissue. Receptors were obtained from an adult with diffuse large B cell lymphoma.

The chain is built from TRBV6-5 and TRBJ2-3; 7 positions match TRBD1. The CDR3 is 15 amino acids. Germline V lookup: CDR1 MNHEY, CDR2 SVGAGI. V gave up 0 bases and J gave up 2 bases; unmatched junction bases: 2. The CDR3 protein is CASSYSGTATDTQYF. Here the CDR3 DNA reads TGTGCCAGCAGTTACTCCGGGACAGCCACAGATACGCAGTATTTT.

The chain joins TRBV10-2 to TRBJ2-1, with 9 bases that match TRBD1. Trimming removed 6 bases from V and 5 bases from J; junction bases left unmatched: 2. This CDR3 has 13 residues. Germline CDR1 reads WSHSY; CDR2 reads SAAADI. CDR3 sequence reads: CASRDRGNNEQFF. CDR3 nucleotide sequence: TGCGCCAGCAGGGACAGGGGAAACAATGAGCAGTTCTTC.

As to this clone: Sequence at one end of the junction differs from germline and may be a read error. The chain combines TRBV7-7 with TRBJ1-1; no clear D. The CDR3 length is 13 residues. From germline, CDR1 is SSHAT and CDR2 FNYEAQ (reference sequence). CDR3 in DNA: TGTGCTAGCAGCTTGTCAGAGAACACTGAAGCTTTCTTT. This sequence encodes CASSLSENTEAFF.